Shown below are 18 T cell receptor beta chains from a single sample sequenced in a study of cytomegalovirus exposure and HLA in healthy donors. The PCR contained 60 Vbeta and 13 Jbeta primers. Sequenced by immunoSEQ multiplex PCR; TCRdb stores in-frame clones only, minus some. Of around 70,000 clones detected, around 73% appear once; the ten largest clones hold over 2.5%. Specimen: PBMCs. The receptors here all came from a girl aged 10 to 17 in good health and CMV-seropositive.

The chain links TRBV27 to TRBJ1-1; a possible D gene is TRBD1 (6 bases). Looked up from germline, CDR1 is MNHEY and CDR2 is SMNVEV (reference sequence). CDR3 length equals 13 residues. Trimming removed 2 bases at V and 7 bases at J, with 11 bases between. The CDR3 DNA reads TGTGCCAGCAGTTTAGAAAGACAGGTTGAAGCTTTCTTT. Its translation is CASSLERQVEAFF.

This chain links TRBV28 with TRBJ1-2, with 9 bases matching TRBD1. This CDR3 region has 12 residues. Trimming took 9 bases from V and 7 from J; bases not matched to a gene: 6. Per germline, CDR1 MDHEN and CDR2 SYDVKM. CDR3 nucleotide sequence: TGTGCCAGTTGGGACAGGGCCGGTGGCTACACCTTC. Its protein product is CASWDRAGGYTF.

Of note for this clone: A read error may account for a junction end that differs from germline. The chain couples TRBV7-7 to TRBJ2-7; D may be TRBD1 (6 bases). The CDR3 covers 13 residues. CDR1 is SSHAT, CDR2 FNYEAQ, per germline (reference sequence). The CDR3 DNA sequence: TGTGCTAGCAGTTACCAGGACAGCTACGAGCAGTACTTC. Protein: CASSYQDSYEQYF.

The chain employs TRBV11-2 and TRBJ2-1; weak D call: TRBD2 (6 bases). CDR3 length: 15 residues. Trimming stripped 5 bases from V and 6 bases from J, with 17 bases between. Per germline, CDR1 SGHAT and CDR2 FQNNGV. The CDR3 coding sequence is TGTGCCAGCAGCCCCCGAGGTCGGGAGTTCAATGAGCAGTTCTTC. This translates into CASSPRGREFNEQFF. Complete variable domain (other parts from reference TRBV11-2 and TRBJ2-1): EAGVAQSPRYKIIEKRQSVAFWCNPISGHATLYWYQQILGQGPKLLIQFQNNGVVDDSQLPKDRFSAERLKGVDSTLKIQPAKLEDSAVYLCASSPRGREFNEQFFGPGTRLTVL.

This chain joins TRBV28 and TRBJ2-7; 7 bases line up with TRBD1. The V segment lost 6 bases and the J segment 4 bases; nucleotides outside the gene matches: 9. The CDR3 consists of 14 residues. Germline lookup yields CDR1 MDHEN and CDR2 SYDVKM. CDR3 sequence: CASRPTGNGYEQYF. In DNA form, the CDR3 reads TGTGCCAGCAGGCCGACAGGGAACGGGTACGAGCAGTACTTC.

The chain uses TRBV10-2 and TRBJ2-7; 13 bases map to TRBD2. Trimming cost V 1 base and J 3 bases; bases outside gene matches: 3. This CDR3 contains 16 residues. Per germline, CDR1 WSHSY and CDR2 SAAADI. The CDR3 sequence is CASSEYGTSGDYEQYF. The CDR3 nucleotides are TGCGCCAGCAGTGAGTACGGGACTAGCGGGGACTACGAGCAGTACTTC.

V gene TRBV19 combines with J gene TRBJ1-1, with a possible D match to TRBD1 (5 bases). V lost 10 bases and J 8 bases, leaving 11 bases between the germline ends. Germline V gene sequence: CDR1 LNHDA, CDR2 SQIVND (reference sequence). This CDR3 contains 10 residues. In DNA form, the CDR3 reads TGTGCCACCGAGGCAGGGGAAGCTTTCTTT. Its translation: CATEAGEAFF. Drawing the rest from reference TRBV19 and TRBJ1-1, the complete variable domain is DGGITQSPKYLFRKEGQNVTLSCEQNLNHDAMYWYRQDPGQGLRLIYYSQIVNDFQKGDIAEGYSVSREKKESFPLTVTSAQKNPTAFYLCATEAGEAFFGQGTRLTVV.

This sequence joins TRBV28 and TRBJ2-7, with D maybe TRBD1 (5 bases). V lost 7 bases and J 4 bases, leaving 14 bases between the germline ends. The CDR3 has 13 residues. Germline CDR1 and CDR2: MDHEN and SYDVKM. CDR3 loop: CASNGQGSYEQYF. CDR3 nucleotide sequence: TGTGCCAGCAATGGGCAGGGATCATACGAGCAGTACTTC.

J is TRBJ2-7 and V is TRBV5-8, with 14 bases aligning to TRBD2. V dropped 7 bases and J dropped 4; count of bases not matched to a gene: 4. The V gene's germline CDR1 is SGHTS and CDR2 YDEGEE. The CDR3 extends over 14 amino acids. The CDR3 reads CASGTSGGWYEQYF. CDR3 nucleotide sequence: TGTGCCAGCGGGACTAGCGGGGGATGGTACGAGCAGTACTTC.

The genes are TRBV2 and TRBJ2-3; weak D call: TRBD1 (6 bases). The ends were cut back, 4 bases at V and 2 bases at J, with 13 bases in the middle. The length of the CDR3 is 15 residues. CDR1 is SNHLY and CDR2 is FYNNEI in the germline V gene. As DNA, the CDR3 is TGTGCCAGCAGTGGGCAGACAGGAGCCACAGATACGCAGTATTTT. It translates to CASSGQTGATDTQYF.

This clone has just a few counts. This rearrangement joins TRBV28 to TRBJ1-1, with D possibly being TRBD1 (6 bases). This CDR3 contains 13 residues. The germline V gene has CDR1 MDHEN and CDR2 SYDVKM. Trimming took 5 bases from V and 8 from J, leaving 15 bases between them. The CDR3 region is CASSPTGQIEAFF. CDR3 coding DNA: TGTGCCAGCAGTCCCACTGGACAGATAGAAGCTTTCTTT. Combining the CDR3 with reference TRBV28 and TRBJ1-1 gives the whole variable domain DVKVTQSSRYLVKRTGEKVFLECVQDMDHENMFWYRQDPGLGLRLIYFSYDVKMKEKGDIPEGYSVSREKKERFSLILESASTNQTSMYLCASSPTGQIEAFFGQGTRLTVV.

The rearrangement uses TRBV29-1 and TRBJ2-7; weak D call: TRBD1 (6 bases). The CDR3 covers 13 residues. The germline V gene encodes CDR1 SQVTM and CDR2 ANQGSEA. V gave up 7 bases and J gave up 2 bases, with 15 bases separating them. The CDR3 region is CSATGHLPYEQYF. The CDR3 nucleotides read TGCAGCGCCACGGGACACCTCCCCTACGAGCAGTACTTC.

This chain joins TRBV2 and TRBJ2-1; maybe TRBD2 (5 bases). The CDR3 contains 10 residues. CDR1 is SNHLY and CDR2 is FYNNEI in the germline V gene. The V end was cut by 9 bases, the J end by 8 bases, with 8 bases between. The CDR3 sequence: CARGVDEQFF. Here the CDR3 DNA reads TGTGCCAGGGGAGTGGATGAGCAGTTCTTC.

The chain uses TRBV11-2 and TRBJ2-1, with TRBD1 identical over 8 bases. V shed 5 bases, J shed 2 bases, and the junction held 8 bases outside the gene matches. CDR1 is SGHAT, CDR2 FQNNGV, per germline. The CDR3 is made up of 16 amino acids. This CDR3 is CASSQDDRGTYNEQFF. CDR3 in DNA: TGTGCCAGCAGCCAAGACGACAGGGGAACCTACAATGAGCAGTTCTTC.

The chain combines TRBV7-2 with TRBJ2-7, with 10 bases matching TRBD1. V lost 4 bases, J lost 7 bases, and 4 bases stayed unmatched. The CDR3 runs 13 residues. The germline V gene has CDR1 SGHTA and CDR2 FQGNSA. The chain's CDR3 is CASSSDRGREQYF. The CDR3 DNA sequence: TGTGCCAGCAGCTCAGACAGGGGGCGAGAGCAGTACTTC.

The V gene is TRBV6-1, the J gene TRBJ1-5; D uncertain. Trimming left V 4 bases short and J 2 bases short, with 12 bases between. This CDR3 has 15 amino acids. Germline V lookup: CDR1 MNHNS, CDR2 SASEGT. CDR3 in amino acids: CASSVLGVGNQPQHF. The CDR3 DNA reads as TGTGCCAGCAGTGTTCTCGGGGTAGGCAATCAGCCCCAGCATTTT.

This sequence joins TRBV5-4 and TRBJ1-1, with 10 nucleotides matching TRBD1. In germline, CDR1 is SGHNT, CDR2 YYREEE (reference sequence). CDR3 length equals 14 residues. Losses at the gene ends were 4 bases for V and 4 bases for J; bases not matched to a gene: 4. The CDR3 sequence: CASSLDRGGTEAFF. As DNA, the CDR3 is TGTGCCAGCAGCCTGGACAGGGGGGGCACTGAAGCTTTCTTT.

The DNA of the CDR3 is TGTGCCAGCAGCGGGTTCAATCAGCCCCAGCATTTT. Translation gives CASSGFNQPQHF. The chain couples TRBV27 to TRBJ1-5; D is ambiguous. CDR3 size: 12 residues. Deletions cut 6 bases from V and 3 bases from J, with 6 bases between. Germline-derived CDR1 and CDR2 are MNHEY and SMNVEV (reference sequence).